A few counts support the clone carrying this T cell receptor beta chain. The antigen is unknown. The germline CDR1 and CDR2 sequences are LNHDA and SQIVND (reference sequence). The CDR3 consists of 13 residues. V lost 9 bases to trimming and J lost 4 bases, with 13 bases between them. TCRdb called the 5' RACE reads again in MiXCR, with one record for every CDR3 protein. Of roughly 560,000 distinct CDR3 sequences listed, around 20% are singletons. The record originates from a study of T-cell memory formation after mild COVID-19. Study results and limitations: CD4+ contracting clones were found mainly in CM and EM, and CD8+ ones in EMRA.

This sequence originates from an adult woman who had mild COVID-19 (a few samples of this study predate the infection). Cell type and time point are not known. V is TRBV19 and J is TRBJ1-5, with D perhaps TRBD1 (6 bases). Specimen: PBMCs or a T cell subset sorted from them (not recorded which). CDR3 DNA sequence: TGTGCCAGCACCGACAGGCAAAATCAGCCCCAGCATTTT. As protein: CASTDRQNQPQHF.